These T cell receptor beta chains were read from a single sample in a study of yellow fever vaccine responses in identical twins. Using its own MiXCR run on the RT-PCR reads, TCRdb lists one record per CDR3 protein. The sample shows about 16,000 distinct CDR3 sequences, roughly 80% of them seen only once. Sequences were derived from T cells from blood (PBMCs), unsorted or a sorted subset (not recorded which), sampled before or after yellow fever vaccination (not recorded which). Source of these receptors: a woman younger than 30 who received the yellow fever vaccine. Each CDR3 is given with its conserved first and last residue. The D gene is left open where the match is weak. Clone size is stated in some rows and not others, as once, few, many or a class when expanded.

cdr3_aa | cdr3_nt | d_call | j_call | clone_size | cdr3_length | v_call
CASSLGPGGSNEQFF | TGTGCCAGCAGCCTTGGTCCGGGAGGATCCAATGAGCAGTTCTTC | TRBD2 | TRBJ2-1 | - | 15 | TRBV11-2
CASSLTSGISEQYF | TGTGCCAGCAGCTTGACTAGCGGGATATCCGAGCAGTACTTC | TRBD2 | TRBJ2-7 | - | 14 | TRBV11-1
CASSLRPSNEQFF | TGTGCCAGCAGCTTGCGACCCTCCAATGAGCAGTTCTTC | - | TRBJ2-1 | - | 13 | TRBV11-3
CASSLGTGAYEQYF | TGTGCCAGCAGCTTAGGCACGGGTGCTTACGAGCAGTACTTC | - | TRBJ2-7 | few | 14 | TRBV13
CSVGQGHEQYF | TGCAGCGTAGGACAGGGTCACGAGCAGTACTTC | TRBD1 | TRBJ2-7 | - | 11 | TRBV29-1
CASSSQAGTTYEQYF | TGTGCCAGCAGCTCCCAAGCGGGGACGACCTACGAGCAGTACTTC | TRBD2 | TRBJ2-7 | few | 15 | TRBV11-2
CASSSGQGSYNEQFF | TGTGCCAGCAGCTCCGGACAGGGCTCCTACAATGAGCAGTTCTTC | TRBD1 | TRBJ2-1 | - | 15 | TRBV11-3
CASRETGDEQYF | TGTGCCAGCAGGGAGACAGGGGACGAGCAGTACTTC | TRBD1 | TRBJ2-7 | - | 12 | TRBV2
CSVQQGADTQYF | TGCAGCGTTCAACAGGGGGCCGATACGCAGTATTTT | TRBD1 | TRBJ2-3 | - | 12 | TRBV29-1
CASSEAGTGVGTQYF | TGTGCCAGCAGTGAAGCGGGGACAGGGGTGGGGACCCAGTACTTC | TRBD1 | TRBJ2-5 | - | 15 | TRBV2
CASSLGSGTFSGANVLTF | TGTGCCAGCAGTTTAGGTTCAGGAACTTTCTCTGGGGCCAACGTCCTGACTTTC | - | TRBJ2-6 | - | 18 | TRBV12-3/TRBV12-4
CASRSSGGINNEQFF | TGTGCCAGCAGAAGTAGCGGGGGCATTAACAATGAGCAGTTCTTC | TRBD2 | TRBJ2-1 | - | 15 | TRBV6-1
CASSLDASGDLQETQYF | TGTGCCAGCAGTTTGGACGCTAGCGGGGACCTTCAAGAGACCCAGTACTTC | TRBD2 | TRBJ2-5 | - | 17 | TRBV12-3/TRBV12-4
CASSSPGSYNEQFF | TGTGCCAGCAGCTCCCCGGGATCCTACAATGAGCAGTTCTTC | - | TRBJ2-1 | - | 14 | TRBV11-2
CASSQASSGTYNEQFF | TGCGCCAGCAGCCAAGCATCCAGCGGCACCTACAATGAGCAGTTCTTC | - | TRBJ2-1 | - | 16 | TRBV4-3
CSVGEMVYEQYF | TGCAGTGTCGGGGAGATGGTCTACGAGCAGTACTTC | - | TRBJ2-7 | - | 12 | TRBV29-1
CATSGTVYEQYF | TGTGCCACGTCCGGGACAGTCTACGAGCAGTACTTC | TRBD1 | TRBJ2-7 | medium-sized | 12 | TRBV28
CASSLNGEFRTDTQYF | TGTGCCAGCAGCTTGAATGGGGAGTTCAGGACAGATACGCAGTATTTT | - | TRBJ2-3 | few | 16 | TRBV5-6
CASSLDLYEQNF | TGTGCCAGCAGCTTAGATCTGTACGAGCAGAACTTC | - | TRBJ2-7 | - | 12 | TRBV11-2
CASSQDRNPYGYTF | TGTGCCAGCAGCCAAGACAGGAATCCCTATGGCTACACCTTC | - | TRBJ1-2 | - | 14 | TRBV14
CASSPEGRQPQHF | TGTGCCAGCAGCCCAGAGGGGCGGCAGCCCCAGCATTTT | - | TRBJ1-5 | - | 13 | TRBV7-9
CATSDLGSEQYF | TGTGCCACCAGTGATTTGGGGTCTGAGCAGTACTTC | - | TRBJ2-7 | - | 12 | TRBV24-1
CASRSPERDCCSYEQYF | TGCGCCAGCAGGTCTCCTGAACGGGACTGTTGCTCCTACGAGCAGTACTTC | - | TRBJ2-7 | - | 17 | TRBV10-1
CSAQDKSTDTQYF | TGCAGTGCTCAGGACAAGAGCACAGATACGCAGTATTTT | - | TRBJ2-3 | - | 13 | TRBV20-1
CASNGGKSYEQYF | TGTGCCAGCAACGGGGGGAAGTCATACGAGCAGTACTTC | TRBD2 | TRBJ2-7 | - | 13 | TRBV6-1
CSARDPKTQSYEQYF | TGCAGTGCTAGAGACCCAAAAACCCAGTCCTACGAGCAGTACTTC | - | TRBJ2-7 | - | 15 | TRBV20-1
CASSQSVQSGANVLTF | TGCGCCAGCAGTCAATCGGTACAATCTGGGGCCAACGTCCTGACTTTC | - | TRBJ2-6 | - | 16 | TRBV23-1
CASKPGQHGYTF | TGTGCCAGCAAACCGGGACAGCATGGCTACACCTTC | TRBD1 | TRBJ1-2 | - | 12 | TRBV13
CASSQADNSPLHF | TGTGCCAGCTCGCAGGCGGATAATTCACCCCTCCACTTT | - | TRBJ1-6 | - | 13 | TRBV18
CSVALGLAGNADTQYF | TGCAGCGTAGCCTTGGGACTAGCGGGAAACGCAGATACGCAGTATTTT | TRBD2 | TRBJ2-3 | - | 16 | TRBV29-1
CASSLDRGLAVYEQYF | TGTGCCAGCAGCTTAGACCGGGGACTAGCGGTCTACGAGCAGTACTTC | TRBD2 | TRBJ2-7 | - | 16 | TRBV11-1
CASSLDLGRYVQFF | TGTGCCAGCAGCTTAGATCTCGGTCGGTACGTCCAGTTCTTC | - | TRBJ2-1 | once | 14 | TRBV11-3
CATKDIRVSNQPQHF | TGTGCCACCAAGGACATCAGGGTGAGCAATCAGCCCCAGCATTTT | - | TRBJ1-5 | - | 15 | TRBV24-1
CSVLGGTSSYEQYF | TGCAGCGTTCTTGGGGGGACGAGCTCCTACGAGCAGTACTTC | - | TRBJ2-7 | - | 14 | TRBV29-1
CASKRSIQDAYSSDTQYF | TGTGCCAGCAAGCGCTCCATCCAAGACGCTTATAGTTCAGATACGCAGTATTTT | - | TRBJ2-3 | - | 18 | TRBV12-3/TRBV12-4
CASSSAGALKYF | TGTGCCAGCAGCTCAGCGGGGGCCCTGAAGTACTTC | - | TRBJ2-5 | - | 12 | TRBV7-1
CASSLNQVTQTQFF | TGTGCCAGCAGCCTAAACCAGGTTACCCAAACACAGTTCTTC | - | TRBJ2-1 | once | 14 | TRBV3-1
CAISESMTASDSPLHF | TGTGCCATCAGTGAGTCGATGACTGCCTCGGATTCACCCCTCCACTTT | - | TRBJ1-6 | - | 16 | TRBV10-3
CASSLLAEETQYF | TGCGCCAGCAGCTTGTTGGCAGAAGAGACCCAGTACTTC | - | TRBJ2-5 | - | 13 | TRBV5-1
CASSYSVTGLNTEAFF | TGTGCCAGCAGTTACTCGGTGACGGGGTTGAACACTGAAGCTTTCTTT | - | TRBJ1-1 | - | 16 | TRBV6-5
CASRSNRNNEQFF | TGTGCCAGCAGGAGCAACAGGAACAATGAGCAGTTCTTC | - | TRBJ2-1 | - | 13 | TRBV12-3/TRBV12-4
CASSFRYYEAYEQYF | TGTGCCAGCAGCTTCCGATACTACGAAGCCTACGAGCAGTACTTC | - | TRBJ2-7 | - | 15 | TRBV11-1
CSVAGVTNEKLFF | TGCAGCGTGGCAGGGGTAACTAATGAAAAACTGTTTTTT | - | TRBJ1-4 | - | 13 | TRBV29-1
CASSANHNEQFF | TGTGCCAGCAGTGCAAACCATAATGAGCAGTTCTTC | - | TRBJ2-1 | - | 12 | TRBV2
CASSGFSYEQYF | TGTGCCAGCAGTGGGTTTTCCTACGAGCAGTACTTC | - | TRBJ2-7 | - | 12 | TRBV2
CSVEQETEAFF | TGCAGCGTGGAACAGGAAACTGAAGCTTTCTTT | - | TRBJ1-1 | few | 11 | TRBV29-1
CASSQEKGSSGVNEQFF | TGCGCCAGCAGCCAAGAGAAGGGGAGTAGCGGGGTCAACGAGCAGTTCTTC | TRBD2 | TRBJ2-1 | - | 17 | TRBV4-1
CATSREPGDYEQYF | TGTGCCACCAGCAGAGAGCCTGGGGACTACGAGCAGTACTTC | - | TRBJ2-7 | - | 14 | TRBV15
CASTQVDNEQFF | TGTGCCAGCACTCAGGTGGACAATGAGCAGTTCTTC | - | TRBJ2-1 | - | 12 | TRBV7-9
CASSSIMGGADEQFF | TGTGCCAGCAGCTCCATCATGGGGGGGGCCGATGAGCAGTTCTTC | - | TRBJ2-1 | - | 15 | TRBV7-9
CASSPPRDRSYNEQFF | TGTGCCAGCTCACCACCTCGGGACAGGTCCTACAATGAGCAGTTCTTC | TRBD1 | TRBJ2-1 | once | 16 | TRBV18
CAWSVGAGNNEQFF | TGTGCCTGGAGTGTAGGCGCAGGGAACAATGAGCAGTTCTTC | - | TRBJ2-1 | - | 14 | TRBV30
CASSVEAKNIQYF | TGTGCCAGCAGTGTAGAAGCCAAAAACATTCAGTACTTC | - | TRBJ2-4 | - | 13 | TRBV6-1
CASSLLLAWGQYF | TGTGCCAGCAGCTTACTTTTGGCGTGGGGGCAGTACTTC | - | TRBJ2-7 | - | 13 | TRBV11-3
CAWRGQGGNYGYTF | TGTGCCTGGAGGGGACAGGGGGGCAACTATGGCTACACCTTC | TRBD1 | TRBJ1-2 | few | 14 | TRBV30